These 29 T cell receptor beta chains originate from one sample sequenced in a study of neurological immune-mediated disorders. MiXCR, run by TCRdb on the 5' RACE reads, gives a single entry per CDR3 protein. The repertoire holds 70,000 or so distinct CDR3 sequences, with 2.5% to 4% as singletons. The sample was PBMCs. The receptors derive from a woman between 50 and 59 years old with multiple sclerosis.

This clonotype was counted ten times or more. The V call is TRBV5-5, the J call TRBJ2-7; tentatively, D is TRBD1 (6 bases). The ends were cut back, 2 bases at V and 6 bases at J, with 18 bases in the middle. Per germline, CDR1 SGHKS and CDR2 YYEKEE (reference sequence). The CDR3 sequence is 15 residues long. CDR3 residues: CASSFLDRLTSEQYF. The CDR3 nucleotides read TGTGCCAGCAGCTTCCTCGACAGGCTAACTAGCGAGCAGTACTTC.

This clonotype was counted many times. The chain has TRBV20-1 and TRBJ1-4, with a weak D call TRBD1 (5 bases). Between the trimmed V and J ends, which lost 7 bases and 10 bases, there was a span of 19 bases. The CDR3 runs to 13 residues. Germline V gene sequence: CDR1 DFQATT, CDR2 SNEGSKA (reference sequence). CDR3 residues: CSGQPGKGAKLFF. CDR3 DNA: TGCAGTGGACAACCCGGGAAAGGGGCAAAACTGTTTTTT.

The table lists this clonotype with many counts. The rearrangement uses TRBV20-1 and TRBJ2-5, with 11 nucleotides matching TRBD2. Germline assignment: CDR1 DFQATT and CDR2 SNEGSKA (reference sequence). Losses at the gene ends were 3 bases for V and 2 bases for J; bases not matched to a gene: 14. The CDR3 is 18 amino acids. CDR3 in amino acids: CSARGPTSGAILQETQYF. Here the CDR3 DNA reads TGCAGTGCTAGGGGACCGACTAGCGGGGCTATATTACAAGAGACCCAGTACTTC.

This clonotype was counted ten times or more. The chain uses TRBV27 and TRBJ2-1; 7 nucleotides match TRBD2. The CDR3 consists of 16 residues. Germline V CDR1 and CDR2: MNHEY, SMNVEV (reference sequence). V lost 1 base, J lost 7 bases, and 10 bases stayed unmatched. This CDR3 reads CASSLYGRPTGNEQFF. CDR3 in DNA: TGTGCCAGCAGTTTATACGGGAGGCCAACGGGGAATGAGCAGTTCTTC.

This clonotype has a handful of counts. The CDR3 is CSAAGQRRRNEQFF. Written as DNA, the CDR3 is TGCAGTGCTGCGGGACAGAGGAGGAGAAATGAGCAGTTCTTC. This chain uses TRBV20-1 with TRBJ2-1; a possible D gene is TRBD1 (7 bases). This CDR3 spans 14 amino acids. Germline assignment: CDR1 DFQATT and CDR2 SNEGSKA (reference sequence). The ends were cut back, 5 bases at V and 7 bases at J, with 18 bases in the middle.

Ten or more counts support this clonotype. The DNA of the CDR3 is TGTGCCAGCAGCTTGGGGGGCGAGAGCTATACGCAGTATTTT. It encodes CASSLGGESYTQYF. This sequence joins TRBV7-2 and TRBJ2-3, with D perhaps given as TRBD1 or TRBD2 (6 bases each). The CDR3 sequence is 14 residues long. CDR1 and CDR2 from the germline V gene are SGHTA and FQGNSA. Trimming removed 3 bases at V and 7 bases at J, with 14 bases between. Based on the CDR3 plus reference TRBV7-2 and TRBJ2-3, the full variable domain is GAGVSQSPSNKVTEKGKDVELRCDPISGHTALYWYRQSLGQGLEFLIYFQGNSAPDKSGLPSDRFSAERTGGSVSTLTIQRTQQEDSAVYLCASSLGGESYTQYFGPGTRLTVL.

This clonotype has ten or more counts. In nucleotides, the CDR3 is TGCAGTGCTAGGAACGTTAACTATGGCTACACCTTC. Protein product: CSARNVNYGYTF. The chain carries TRBV20-1 and TRBJ1-2; D remains unclear. This CDR3 comprises 12 residues. The V end was cut by 3 bases, the J end by 1 base, with 6 bases between. CDR1 is DFQATT, CDR2 SNEGSKA, per germline (reference sequence).

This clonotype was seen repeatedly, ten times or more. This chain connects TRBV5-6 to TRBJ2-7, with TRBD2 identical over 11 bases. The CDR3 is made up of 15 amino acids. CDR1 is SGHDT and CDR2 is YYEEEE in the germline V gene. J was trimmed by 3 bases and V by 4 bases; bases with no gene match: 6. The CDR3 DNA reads TGTGCCAGCAGCCCCACTAGCGGGAGAATCTACGAGCAGTACTTC. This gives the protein CASSPTSGRIYEQYF. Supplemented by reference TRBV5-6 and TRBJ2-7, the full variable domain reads DAGVTQSPTHLIKTRGQQVTLRCSPKSGHDTVSWYQQALGQGPQFIFQYYEEEERQRGNFPDRFSGHQFPNYSSELNVNALLLGDSALYLCASSPTSGRIYEQYFGPGTRLTVT.

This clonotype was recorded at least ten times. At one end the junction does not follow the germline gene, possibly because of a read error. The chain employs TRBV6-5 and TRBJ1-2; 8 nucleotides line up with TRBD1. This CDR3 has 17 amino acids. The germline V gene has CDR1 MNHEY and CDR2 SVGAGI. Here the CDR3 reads CASSYSRQGLSVSGYTF. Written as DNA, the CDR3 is TGTGCCAGCAGCTACTCGAGACAGGGGTTATCCGTTAGTGGCTACACCTTC.

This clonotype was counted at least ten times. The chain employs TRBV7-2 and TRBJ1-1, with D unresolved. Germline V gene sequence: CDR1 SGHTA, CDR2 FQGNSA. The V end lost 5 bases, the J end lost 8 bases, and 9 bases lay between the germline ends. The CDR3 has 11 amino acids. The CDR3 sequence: CASSLAGEAFF. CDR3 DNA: TGTGCCAGCAGCCTGGCGGGAGAAGCTTTCTTT.

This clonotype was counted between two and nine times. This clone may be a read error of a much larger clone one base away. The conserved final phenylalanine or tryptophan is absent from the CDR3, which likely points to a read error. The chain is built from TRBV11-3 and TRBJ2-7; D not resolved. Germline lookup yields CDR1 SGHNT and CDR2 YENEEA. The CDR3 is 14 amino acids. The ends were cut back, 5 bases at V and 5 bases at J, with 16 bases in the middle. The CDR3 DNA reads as TGTGCCAGCAGCCCCCTCCGGCGGATCCACGAGCAGTACTGC. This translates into CASSPLRRIHEQYC.

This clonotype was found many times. In DNA, the CDR3 is TGCAGTGCTCCCGCCTGGACTAGCGGCTCCTACAATGAGCAGTTCTTC. It specifies CSAPAWTSGSYNEQFF. The chain recombines TRBV20-1 with TRBJ2-1, with TRBD2 matching 10 bases. The CDR3 runs 16 residues. Germline loops: CDR1 DFQATT, CDR2 SNEGSKA (reference sequence). After removal of 5 bases from V and 0 bases from J, the junction contained 7 bases not matched to a gene.

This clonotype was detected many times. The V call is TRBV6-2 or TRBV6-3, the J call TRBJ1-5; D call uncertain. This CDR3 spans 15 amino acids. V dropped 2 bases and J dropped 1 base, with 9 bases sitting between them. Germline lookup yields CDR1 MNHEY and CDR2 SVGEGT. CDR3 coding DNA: TGTGCCAGCAGTTACGGCGGCACAAGCAATCAGCCCCAGCATTTT. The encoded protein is CASSYGGTSNQPQHF.

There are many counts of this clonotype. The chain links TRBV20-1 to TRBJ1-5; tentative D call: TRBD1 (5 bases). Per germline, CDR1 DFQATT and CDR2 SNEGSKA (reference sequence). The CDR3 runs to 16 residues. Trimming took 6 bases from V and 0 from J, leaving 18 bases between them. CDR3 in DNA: TGCAGTGCCCAAATCGGACACCATTATAGCAATCAGCCCCAGCATTTT. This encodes CSAQIGHHYSNQPQHF.

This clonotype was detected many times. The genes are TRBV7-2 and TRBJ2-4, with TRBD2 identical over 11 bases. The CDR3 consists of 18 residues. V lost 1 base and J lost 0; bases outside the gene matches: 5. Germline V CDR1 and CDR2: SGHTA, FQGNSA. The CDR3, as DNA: TGTGCCAGCAGCTTAGTAGCGGGAGGGACTAAAGCCAAAAACATTCAGTACTTC. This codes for CASSLVAGGTKAKNIQYF. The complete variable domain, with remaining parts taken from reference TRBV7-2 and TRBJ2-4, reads GAGVSQSPSNKVTEKGKDVELRCDPISGHTALYWYRQSLGQGLEFLIYFQGNSAPDKSGLPSDRFSAERTGGSVSTLTIQRTQQEDSAVYLCASSLVAGGTKAKNIQYFGAGTRLSVL.

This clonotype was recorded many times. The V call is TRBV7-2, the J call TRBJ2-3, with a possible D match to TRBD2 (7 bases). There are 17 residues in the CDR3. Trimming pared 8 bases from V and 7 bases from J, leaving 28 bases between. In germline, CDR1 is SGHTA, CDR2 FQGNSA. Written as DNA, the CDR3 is TGTGCCAGCTCGCCCACATACCGGGGGGCCAAACAATATACGCAGTATTTT. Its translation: CASSPTYRGAKQYTQYF.

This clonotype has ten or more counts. CDR3 sequence: CASSRDRVGSGTEAFF. The CDR3 DNA reads TGTGCCAGCAGCCGAGACAGGGTTGGATCGGGCACTGAAGCTTTCTTT. The chain carries TRBV3-1 and TRBJ1-1, with 7 bases aligning to TRBD1. Germline V lookup: CDR1 LGHDT, CDR2 YNNKEL (reference sequence). This CDR3 is built from 16 residues. The ends lost 4 bases at V and 4 bases at J; junction bases unmatched: 12.

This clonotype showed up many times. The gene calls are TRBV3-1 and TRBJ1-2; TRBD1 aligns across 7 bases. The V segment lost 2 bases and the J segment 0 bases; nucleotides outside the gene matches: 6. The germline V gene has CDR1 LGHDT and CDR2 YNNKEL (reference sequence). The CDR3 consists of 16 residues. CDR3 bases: TGTGCCAGCAGCCAACGTTCGGGGACAGCTAACTATGGCTACACCTTC. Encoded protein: CASSQRSGTANYGYTF.

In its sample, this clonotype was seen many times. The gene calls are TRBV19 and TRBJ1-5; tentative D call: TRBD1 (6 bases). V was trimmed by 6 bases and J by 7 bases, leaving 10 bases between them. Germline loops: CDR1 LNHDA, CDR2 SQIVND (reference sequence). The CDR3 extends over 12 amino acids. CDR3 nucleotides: TGTGCCAGTAGAGACGGGGGCCAGCCCCAGCATTTT. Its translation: CASRDGGQPQHF.

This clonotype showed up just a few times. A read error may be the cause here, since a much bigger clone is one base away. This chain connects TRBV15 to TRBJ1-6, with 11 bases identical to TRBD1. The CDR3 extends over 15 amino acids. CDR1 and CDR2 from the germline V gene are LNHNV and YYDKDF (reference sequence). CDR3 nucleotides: TGTGCCACCAGCAGGGACAGGGGGCATAATTCACCCCTCAACTTT. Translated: CATSRDRGHNSPLNF.

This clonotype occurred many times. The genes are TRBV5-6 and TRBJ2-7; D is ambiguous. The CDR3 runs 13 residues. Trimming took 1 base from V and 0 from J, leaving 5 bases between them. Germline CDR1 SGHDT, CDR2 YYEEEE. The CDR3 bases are TGTGCCAGCAGCTTGTTCGGCTCCTACGAGCAGTACGTC. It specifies CASSLFGSYEQYV.

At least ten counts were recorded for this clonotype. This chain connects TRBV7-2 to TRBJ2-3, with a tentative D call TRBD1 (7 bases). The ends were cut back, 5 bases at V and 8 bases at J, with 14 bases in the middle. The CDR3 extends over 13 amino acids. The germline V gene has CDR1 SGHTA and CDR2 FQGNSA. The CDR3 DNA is TGTGCCAGCAGCCCAACCCAGGGGGGTACGCAGTATTTT. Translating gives CASSPTQGGTQYF.

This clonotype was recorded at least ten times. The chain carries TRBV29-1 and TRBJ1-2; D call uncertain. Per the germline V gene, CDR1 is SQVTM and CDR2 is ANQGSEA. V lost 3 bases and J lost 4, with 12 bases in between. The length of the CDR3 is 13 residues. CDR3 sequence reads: CSVELGNRYGYTF. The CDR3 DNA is TGCAGCGTTGAGCTGGGGAACCGCTATGGCTACACCTTC.

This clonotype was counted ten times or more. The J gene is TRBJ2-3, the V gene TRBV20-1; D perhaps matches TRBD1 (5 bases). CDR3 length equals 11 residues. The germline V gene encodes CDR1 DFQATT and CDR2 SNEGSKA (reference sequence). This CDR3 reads CTLGRTDTQYF. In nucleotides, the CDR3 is TGCACCCTGGGGCGCACAGATACGCAGTATTTT.

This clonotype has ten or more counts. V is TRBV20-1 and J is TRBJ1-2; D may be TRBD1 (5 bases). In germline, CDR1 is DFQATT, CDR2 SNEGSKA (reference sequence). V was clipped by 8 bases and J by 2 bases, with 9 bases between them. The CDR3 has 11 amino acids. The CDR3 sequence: CSSQGNYGYTF. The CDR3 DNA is TGCAGTTCTCAGGGAAACTATGGCTACACCTTC.

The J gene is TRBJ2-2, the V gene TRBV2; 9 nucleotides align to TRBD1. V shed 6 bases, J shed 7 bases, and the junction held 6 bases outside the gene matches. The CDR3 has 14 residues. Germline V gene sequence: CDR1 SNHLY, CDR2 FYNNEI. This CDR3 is CASSGTGRGGELFF. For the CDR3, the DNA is TGTGCCAGCAGCGGGACAGGGCGTGGCGGGGAGCTGTTTTTT.

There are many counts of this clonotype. CDR3 nucleotide sequence: TGCGCCAGCAGCGGAAGCGGGACAGGTACCTACGAGCAGTACTTC. Translating gives CASSGSGTGTYEQYF. The V and J genes are TRBV5-1 and TRBJ2-7, with a weak D call TRBD1 (8 bases). V was shortened by 4 bases and J by 2 bases, with 16 bases between the two germline ends. The CDR3 spans 15 residues. CDR1 and CDR2 (germline): SGHRS, YFSETQ.

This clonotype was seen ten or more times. The CDR3 region has the DNA TGTGCCAGCAGCCGTCGGGACACCTCCTACGAGCAGTACTTC. It translates to CASSRRDTSYEQYF. This chain uses TRBV4-2 with TRBJ2-7; tentatively, D is TRBD1 (6 bases). This CDR3 spans 14 amino acids. V lost 4 bases and J 0 bases, leaving 10 bases between the germline ends. Germline lookup yields CDR1 LGHNA and CDR2 YNFKEQ.

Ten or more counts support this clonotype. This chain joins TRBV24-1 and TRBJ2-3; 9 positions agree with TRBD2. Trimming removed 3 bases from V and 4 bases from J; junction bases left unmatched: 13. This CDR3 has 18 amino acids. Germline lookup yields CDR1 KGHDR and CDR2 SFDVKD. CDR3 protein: CATSDIHPASGISDTQYF. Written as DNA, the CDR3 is TGTGCCACCAGTGATATCCACCCGGCTAGCGGGATCTCAGATACGCAGTATTTT.